This TCR beta chain was documented in a study of control samples from healthy donors and cancer patients. V lost 7 bases and J lost 4, with 20 bases in between. In germline, CDR1 is MDHEN, CDR2 SYDVKM. CDR3 length equals 16 residues. Method: immunoSEQ multiplex PCR; TCRdb's copy keeps in-frame clones and lacks some. Among around 180,000 clones listed, 90% to 95% were seen once. Sequencing was carried out using blood. The chain uses TRBV28 and TRBJ2-1; maybe TRBD1 (6 bases). The TCR originated in a woman between 18 and 30 years old in good health. DNA for the CDR3: TGTGCCAGCATCCCTGGGGGACACGGAAGTTACAATGAGCAGTTCTTC. Amino acids: CASIPGGHGSYNEQFF.